This TCR beta chain was profiled in a study of graft-versus-host responses after intestinal transplantation. Study-level background: Tacrolimus and steroids were given for 2 to 4 years to all recipients after anti-thymocyte globulin induction. Findings and caveats of the study: Clonal ratios of graft-versus-host to host-versus-graft in allografts were high for patients exhibiting graft-donor T cell macrochimerism. GvH clones appeared in recipient marrow, some first in ileum or blood.

Concerning this clone: Its antigen remains unidentified.

Germline V lookup: CDR1 MDHEN, CDR2 SYDVKM. The V gene end was trimmed by 2 bases and the J gene end by 4 bases; junction bases not matched to a gene: 7. The CDR3 spans 16 residues. Some clones are missing from TCRdb's copy, which holds only in-frame ones; the method was immunoSEQ multiplex PCR. The table includes tens of thousands of clones, around 83% detected once. This TCR came from a human donor who received an intestinal transplant. V is TRBV28 and J is TRBJ1-4, with 7 positions matching TRBD1. Sequencing was performed on unstimulated CD8+ T cells sorted from spleen or lymph node cells, taken before intestinal transplant. The CDR3 loop reads CASSLLTDRRNEKLFF. The CDR3 coding sequence is TGTGCCAGCAGTTTACTTACGGACAGGCGTAATGAAAAACTGTTTTTT.